The clone carrying this T cell receptor beta chain was seen once. Its antigen remains unidentified. The CDR3 has 18 residues. CDR1 and CDR2 (germline): SGHDT, YYEEEE. V gave up 0 bases and J gave up 2 bases; unmatched junction bases: 10. These donors, healthy bone marrow donors, were studied. The data were obtained in a study of cytomegalovirus exposure and HLA in healthy donors. In the study overall: Unique TCRs from HLA-typed donors, about 85 million of them, were held in an early data release.

General study findings and limits: Looking again later, the authors saw that most CMV-associated TCR beta chains seemed HLA-restricted.

The PCR ran on 60 Vbeta and 13 Jbeta primers. Generated by immunoSEQ multiplex PCR, the TCRdb table keeps only in-frame clones and is missing some. Among about 95,000 clones listed, approximately 77% were seen once. The V and J genes are TRBV5-6 and TRBJ2-3; 9 bases agree with TRBD2. The receptor was derived from a woman aged 40 to 50 in good health and CMV-seronegative. Sequences were obtained from PBMCs. This chain's CDR3 is CASSLGVAGGLPTDTQYF. The CDR3 DNA reads as TGTGCCAGCAGCTTGGGCGTTGCGGGGGGGCTGCCCACAGATACGCAGTATTTT.